A single sample is the source of the 6 T cell receptor beta chains below, sequenced in a study of blood T cells in healthy people across ages. A second about 7 to 12 cycle PCR used barcoded and J-beta primers. TCRdb independently ran MiXCR on the 5' RACE reads; one entry per CDR3 protein. The table shows approximately 490,000 distinct CDR3 sequences, with around 24% occurring only once. The sample was also linked to a second study, of T cells of mothers and their children.

Source material: blood. These receptors all stem from a boy younger than 18 in good health.

This clonotype showed up just a few times. At one boundary the junction diverges from the germline segment, which might be a read error. J is TRBJ2-1 and V is TRBV5-1; perhaps TRBD2 as D (8 bases). The CDR3 covers 17 residues. CDR1 SGHRS and CDR2 YFSETQ come from the germline V gene. The CDR3: CASSLLPGGGSYNGQFF. The CDR3 region has the DNA TGCGCCAGCAGCTTGTTACCGGGAGGGGGCTCCTACAATGGGCAGTTCTTC.

This clonotype has a handful of counts. The chain couples TRBV5-1 to TRBJ1-3; D call uncertain. Between the trimmed V and J ends, which lost 0 bases and 11 bases, there was a span of 9 bases. The CDR3 covers 12 residues. Germline V gene lookup returns CDR1 SGHRS and CDR2 YFSETQ. The CDR3 protein is CASSLESFPIYF. The CDR3 DNA sequence: TGCGCCAGCAGCTTGGAATCCTTTCCCATATATTTT.

This clonotype has a handful of counts. V is TRBV27 and J is TRBJ2-1, with 9 positions matching TRBD1. The CDR3 runs to 14 residues. J gave up 3 bases and V 6 bases, and 3 bases lay outside the gene matches. The V gene's germline CDR1 is MNHEY and CDR2 SMNVEV (reference sequence). The DNA for the CDR3 is TGTGCCAGCAGACCGGGACAGGGCTACAATGAGCAGTTCTTC. Its protein is CASRPGQGYNEQFF.

This chain joins TRBV28 and TRBJ1-2; D gene unclear. CDR1 MDHEN and CDR2 SYDVKM come from the germline V gene. This CDR3 has 13 residues. V was cut by 6 bases and J by 6 bases, with 14 bases left in between. The CDR3 sequence: CASSPRPRHGYTF. Written as DNA, the CDR3 is TGTGCCAGCAGCCCAAGACCCCGCCATGGCTACACCTTC.

In this sample, this clonotype turned up a few times. The chain is built from TRBV13 and TRBJ2-5; D gene unclear. The J call may be in error: the DNA end matches TRBJ2-7 better. The CDR3 totals 15 residues. Germline assignment: CDR1 PRHDT and CDR2 FYEKMQ (reference sequence). The CDR3 nucleotides read TGTGCCAGCAGCTTAGAAGGCAGAGACCTTAACGAGCAGTACTTC. Residues: CASSLEGRDLNEQYF.

This clonotype was seen once. It is likely a read error, because the conserved phenylalanine at the end of the CDR3 is missing. The rearrangement uses TRBV7-8 and TRBJ1-5; 11 bases are shared with TRBD1. The germline V gene has CDR1 SGHVS and CDR2 FQNEAQ. The CDR3 sequence is 16 residues long. The junction had 7 bases not matched to a gene; V was cut back by 0 bases and J by 9 bases. DNA for the CDR3: TGTGCCAGCAGCTTAGCGCGGACAGGGGGCCTGTGGCCCCAGCATCTT. Translating gives CASSLARTGGLWPQHL.